This record concerns one T cell receptor (beta chain) sequence. The CDR3 consists of 17 residues. Per the germline V gene, CDR1 is SGHAT and CDR2 is FQNNGV. J gave up 1 base and V 3 bases, and 8 bases lay outside the gene matches. This entry comes from a study of shared clonotypes between healthy human individuals. Every immunoSEQ plate was one replicate of a subset's evenly spread DNA. Sequencing used immunoSEQ multiplex PCR; TCRdb keeps in-frame clones, though not all of them. The sample shows over a million clones, around 95% of them seen only once. Specimen: naive CD4+ T cells sorted from blood. Described subset: CD45RA+ positively selected. The TCR comes from a man between 25 and 39 years old in good health. The chain joins TRBV11-2 to TRBJ2-3; 9 nucleotides line up with TRBD1. The CDR3 loop is CASSFPTGGLGTDTQYF. The DNA of the CDR3 is TGTGCCAGCAGCTTCCCGACAGGGGGACTCGGCACAGATACGCAGTATTTT.